The T cell receptor beta chain under discussion was sequenced for a study of shared clonotypes between healthy human individuals. Only in-frame clones appear in the TCRdb table, and some are missing; sequencing was by immunoSEQ multiplex PCR. This sample has around 2.5 million clones; approximately 93% occur once, and the top ten carry about 0.38%. CD45RA-negative memory and CD45RA+ naive subsets were split from the CD4+ cells. CDR1 SGDLS and CDR2 YYNGEE come from the germline V gene. This CDR3 spans 18 amino acids. J was trimmed by 2 bases and V by 3 bases; bases with no gene match: 14. The gene calls are TRBV9 and TRBJ1-3; 7 bases match TRBD1. The clonotype was recovered from a man younger than 35 in good health. Some clones in this sample may be carry-over from other donors' samples. Sequencing was carried out using naive CD4+ T cells from PBMCs. Subset described: CD45RA+ positively selected. CDR3 amino acids: CASSGYLAGQGAGNTIYF. CDR3 bases: TGTGCCAGCAGCGGTTACCTGGCCGGTCAGGGGGCTGGAAACACCATATATTTT.